This TCR beta chain was identified in a study of T-cell reconstitution after alpha-beta-depleted transplantation in children (dated by TCRdb to 2016 to 2017). About the full investigation: Using TCR repertoire profiling, the study quantitatively followed how T-cell immune reconstitution unfolded in children after TCRalphabeta/CD19-depleted allogeneic hematopoietic cell transplantation.

Concerning this clonotype itself: The clone's antigen remains unknown. Base qualities are missing; no much larger clone stands one base away.

Points the paper makes about the study in general: About two months after transplant, the apparently early recovery of alphabetaT-cell counts reportedly depended on just several hundred clones that had expanded rapidly and came from non-depleted graft cells. In some patients, the high TCRbeta diversity seen at day 60 was put down to recipient T cells and intrathymic progenitors that had survived conditioning. Over subsequent months, a decline in hyperexpanded clone frequencies was noted, and after one year, T-cell counts and TCRbeta diversity were mostly ascribed to newly produced T cells.

What the treatment or condition label conveys for this sample: allogeneic hematopoietic cell transplantation with graft depleted of TCRalphabeta T cells and CD19 B cells. The transplant recipients were children given TCRalphabeta/CD19-depleted allogeneic hematopoietic cell grafts. Libraries were built with PCR. The data were produced on an Illumina HiSeq 2500. TCR library preparation used molecular barcoding, with unique molecular identifiers applied to normalize quantification of the TCRbeta repertoire. In-frame beta chains were kept once TCRdb had trimmed the public reads at Q25 with fastp and called clones with MiXCR. Every entry covers one CDR3 protein and lists the most common genes and DNA from its rows. For this sample there are about 110,000 distinct CDR3 sequences; 5.5% to 6.5% appear just once. The ten largest clones capture roughly 25% of the sample. The CDR3 has 16 amino acids, counting the end cysteine and phenylalanine. Just the 48-base CDR3 DNA is kept, in frame starting at base 1. A distance of 11 bases separates the germline ends of V and J, which lose 4 bases and 0 bases respectively. From the germline V gene, CDR1 is SGHRS and CDR2 is YFSETQ.

This receptor was obtained from a male patient between 2 and 10 years old who had a stem cell transplant for acute lymphoblastic leukemia, so the T cells may come from the graft donor. The source was PBMCs, mostly from graft donor cells, collected 360 days after TCRalphabeta/CD19-depleted stem cell transplant. The sequence links TRBV5-1 to TRBJ1-6, with an unclear D gene assignment. Here is the DNA: TGCGCCAGCAGCCCCTCCCAGGTCTCCTATAATTCACCCCTCCACTTT. Its protein is CASSPSQVSYNSPLHF. Joined to the reference TRBV5-1 and TRBJ1-6 proteins, this CDR3 gives the full variable domain: KAGVTQTPRYLIKTRGQQVTLSCSPISGHRSVSWYQQTPGQGLQFLFEYFSETQRNKGNFPGRFSGRQFSNSRSEMNVSTLELGDSALYLCASSPSQVSYNSPLHFGNGTRLTVT.